The source of this T cell receptor (beta chain) is a study of early T cells in non-severe SARS-CoV-2 infection. Broader study findings: There was a bias toward anti-spike CD8 responses in VDJdb matching, which missed private and CD4 specificities.

Unique molecular identifiers tagged individual cDNA molecules. TCRdb passed the 5' RACE reads through MiXCR, listing each CDR3 protein once. The sample contains more than 70,000 distinct CDR3 sequences, about 11% of which appear only once. About this clonotype: As yet, its antigen is unknown.

The source is an adult who was a healthcare worker with PCR-confirmed SARS-CoV-2 infection or an uninfected control (not recorded which). The material was whole blood, obtained at baseline.

In DNA, the CDR3 is TGTGCCAGCAGTTACTCAGGTAGCGGGGGATACAATGAGCAGTTCTTC. Amino acid sequence: CASSYSGSGGYNEQFF. This sequence joins TRBV6-2 or TRBV6-3 and TRBJ2-1; 9 positions match TRBD2. Germline V CDR1 and CDR2: MNHEY, SVGEGT. The CDR3 is 16 amino acids. V gave up 0 bases and J gave up 4 bases; unmatched junction bases: 4.